A selection of T cell receptor beta chains follows, all from one sample in a study of cytomegalovirus exposure and HLA in healthy donors. Data came from immunoSEQ multiplex PCR; TCRdb stores just in-frame clones and leaves some out. This sample has some 130,000 clones, with around 74% found just once. The material sequenced was PBMCs. The receptors derive from a male donor in good health and CMV-seronegative. CDR3s include the opening cysteine and the closing phenylalanine or tryptophan. Fields, in order: J gene, clone size, D gene, V gene, CDR3 protein, CDR3 DNA. A D gene is named only where the DNA matches it firmly. Not all rows give a size; the values are once, few, many and, for expanded clones, a class.

TRBJ2-7,NA,TRBD2,TRBV7-9,CSSSLGLAGVYEQYF,TGTTCCAGCAGCTTGGGACTAGCGGGAGTCTACGAGCAGTACTTC
TRBJ2-5,NA,TRBD2,TRBV5-5,CASSLDPSGGVQETQYF,TGTGCCAGCAGCTTGGATCCTAGCGGGGGTGTACAAGAGACCCAGTACTTC
TRBJ2-1,NA,TRBD1,TRBV27,CASSLAGTGGNEQFF,TGTGCCAGCAGTTTAGCCGGGACAGGAGGTAACGAGCAGTTCTTC
TRBJ1-1,NA,NA,TRBV19,CASSLGGGYTEAFF,TGTGCCAGTAGTCTAGGAGGGGGTTACACTGAAGCTTTCTTT
TRBJ2-1,NA,NA,TRBV11-3,CASSWQGNEQFF,TGTGCCAGCAGCTGGCAGGGAAATGAGCAGTTCTTC
TRBJ2-4,NA,TRBD2,TRBV29-1,CSVISGRAHIQYF,TGCAGCGTGATTAGCGGGAGGGCCCACATTCAGTACTTC
TRBJ2-7,NA,NA,TRBV28,CASSLQGGPSYEQYF,TGTGCCAGCAGTTTACAAGGGGGACCCTCCTACGAGCAGTACTTC
TRBJ1-2,NA,TRBD1,TRBV5-1,CASSLGGGGGYTF,TGCGCCAGCAGCTTGGGAGGGGGCGGTGGCTACACCTTC
TRBJ1-1,NA,NA,TRBV20-1,CSAPEQAEAFF,TGCAGTGCACCGGAACAGGCAGAAGCTTTCTTT
TRBJ1-6,NA,TRBD1,TRBV28,CASRSTGGAGNSPLHF,TGTGCCAGCAGAAGTACAGGGGGCGCGGGGAATTCACCCCTCCACTTT
TRBJ1-2,NA,NA,TRBV4-1,CASSQPTANYGYTF,TGCGCCAGCAGCCAACCGACAGCTAACTATGGCTACACCTTC
TRBJ2-7,NA,NA,TRBV11-2,CASSLEGRAGGEQYF,TGTGCCAGCAGCTTAGAAGGTCGGGCAGGAGGCGAGCAGTACTTC
TRBJ2-1,once,NA,TRBV4-1,CASSQDPLAGSSYNEQFF,TGCGCCAGCAGCCAAGATCCCCTTGCCGGGAGCTCCTACAATGAGCAGTTCTTC
TRBJ1-2,NA,NA,TRBV7-2,CASKLLGLYGYTF,TGTGCCAGCAAACTTCTGGGGCTCTATGGCTACACCTTC
TRBJ2-6,NA,NA,TRBV30,CAWTARSSGANVLTF,TGTGCCTGGACGGCGCGGAGCTCTGGGGCCAACGTCCTGACTTTC
TRBJ2-5,NA,NA,TRBV5-5,CASGLDPRETQYF,TGTGCCAGCGGATTAGACCCGAGGGAGACCCAGTACTTC
TRBJ1-4,NA,NA,TRBV7-9,CASSPQGSGDEKLFF,TGTGCCAGCAGCCCCCAGGGCTCTGGAGACGAAAAACTGTTTTTT
TRBJ1-3,NA,NA,TRBV5-1,CASSLGASGNTIYF,TGCGCCAGCAGCTTAGGGGCGTCGGGAAACACCATATATTTT
TRBJ2-3,NA,TRBD2,TRBV5-4,CASSFGAGGPKDTQYF,TGTGCCAGCAGCTTCGGAGCGGGGGGGCCTAAAGATACGCAGTATTTT
TRBJ2-1,NA,TRBD2,TRBV28,CASKVGTSGRYNEQFF,TGTGCCAGCAAAGTCGGGACTAGCGGGAGATACAATGAGCAGTTCTTC
TRBJ1-1,NA,TRBD1,TRBV5-1,CASSLLQGALGTEAFF,TGCGCCAGCAGCTTATTACAGGGGGCGCTGGGAACTGAAGCTTTCTTT
TRBJ1-3,NA,TRBD1,TRBV30,CAWSSGTGVGNTIYF,TGTGCCTGGAGTTCCGGGACAGGGGTAGGAAACACCATATATTTT
TRBJ2-1,NA,NA,TRBV28,CASSLLYGYNEQFF,TGTGCCAGCAGTTTATTATACGGTTACAATGAGCAGTTCTTC
TRBJ1-1,NA,TRBD1,TRBV6-5,CASTKTRTGSTEAFF,TGTGCCAGCACTAAAACCCGGACAGGGAGCACTGAAGCTTTCTTT
TRBJ2-5,once,NA,TRBV19,CASSIGWQGQETQYF,TGTGCCAGTAGTATAGGCTGGCAGGGCCAAGAGACCCAGTACTTC
TRBJ1-2,few,NA,TRBV29-1,CSVEDTSPSYGYTF,TGCAGCGTTGAAGACACATCCCCATCCTATGGCTACACCTTC
TRBJ1-6,NA,NA,TRBV7-9,CASRSRDWDSPLHF,TGTGCCAGCAGGTCCCGGGACTGGGATTCACCCCTCCACTTT
TRBJ2-3,NA,TRBD1,TRBV7-7,CASSPGGGPLSTDTQYF,TGTGCTAGCAGCCCAGGGGGCGGCCCCCTTAGCACAGATACGCAGTATTTT
TRBJ1-2,NA,NA,TRBV7-9,CASSTPGGYGYTF,TGTGCCAGCAGCACGCCTGGCGGCTATGGCTACACCTTC
TRBJ2-5,NA,TRBD2,TRBV5-1,CASSLAQLAGPRETQYF,TGCGCCAGCAGCCTAGCCCAACTAGCGGGACCCCGAGAGACCCAGTACTTC
TRBJ1-1,NA,NA,TRBV7-2,CASSLVGLPEAFF,TGTGCCAGCAGCTTAGTCGGACTCCCTGAAGCTTTCTTT
TRBJ1-2,NA,TRBD1,TRBV11-2,CASSQGQGLYGYTF,TGTGCCAGCAGCCAGGGACAGGGGCTCTATGGCTACACCTTC
TRBJ1-1,NA,NA,TRBV5-4,CASSSGGFGVTEAFF,TGTGCCAGCAGCTCGGGAGGCTTCGGGGTGACTGAAGCTTTCTTT
TRBJ1-2,NA,NA,TRBV28,CASSDPGLSNYGYTF,TGTGCCAGCAGTGATCCGGGACTCTCTAACTATGGCTACACCTTC
TRBJ2-7,once,TRBD2,TRBV28,CASRPGLAEISYEQYF,TGTGCCAGCAGACCGGGACTAGCGGAAATCTCCTACGAGCAGTACTTC
TRBJ2-5,few,NA,TRBV14,CASSQGEPRRETQYF,TGTGCCAGCAGCCAAGGTGAACCTCGGCGGGAGACCCAGTACTTC
TRBJ2-7,NA,TRBD1,TRBV27,CASSQRGGFYEQYF,TGTGCCAGCAGCCAGCGAGGGGGCTTCTACGAGCAGTACTTC
TRBJ2-3,once,NA,TRBV7-2,CASSVQTVSRTDTQYF,TGTGCCAGCAGCGTACAGACAGTGAGCAGAACAGATACGCAGTATTTT
TRBJ2-3,NA,NA,TRBV5-1,CASSLTGTSTDTQYF,TGCGCCAGCAGCTTGACAGGGACGAGCACAGATACGCAGTATTTT
TRBJ1-4,NA,NA,TRBV4-1,CASSQGGLGGTNEKLFF,TGCGCCAGCAGCCAAGGGGGTTTGGGAGGTACCAATGAAAAACTGTTTTTT
TRBJ2-1,few,TRBD1,TRBV4-1,CASSRGQGKEQFF,TGCGCCAGCAGCCGAGGACAGGGAAAAGAGCAGTTCTTC
TRBJ2-1,NA,TRBD1,TRBV29-1,CSVDRGIYNEQFF,TGCAGCGTAGACAGGGGGATATACAATGAGCAGTTCTTC
TRBJ2-1,NA,TRBD2,TRBV6-5,CASSSTGGTYNEQFF,TGTGCCAGCAGCTCGACGGGGGGAACCTACAATGAGCAGTTCTTC
TRBJ1-1,NA,NA,TRBV7-9,CSSSPHDSAISNTEAFF,TGTTCCAGCAGCCCCCACGACTCCGCAATCTCGAACACTGAAGCTTTCTTT
TRBJ1-1,NA,NA,TRBV4-1,CASSQDLRNTEAFF,TGCGCCAGCAGCCAAGATCTTAGGAACACTGAAGCTTTCTTT
TRBJ1-2,NA,TRBD1,TRBV27,CASSLWQGASYTF,TGTGCCAGCAGTTTATGGCAGGGGGCCAGCTACACCTTC
TRBJ2-1,NA,NA,TRBV11-3,CASSLGLGRLQYNEQFF,TGTGCCAGCAGCTTAGGCTTGGGCAGGTTGCAGTACAATGAGCAGTTCTTC
TRBJ2-2,NA,NA,TRBV5-4,CASSPHTGGSTGELFF,TGTGCCAGCAGCCCACACACGGGGGGCAGCACCGGGGAGCTGTTTTTT
TRBJ2-7,NA,TRBD1,TRBV6-6,CASRPPGGEQYF,TGTGCCAGCAGACCTCCAGGGGGCGAGCAGTACTTC
TRBJ1-3,NA,NA,TRBV6-6,CASSWGPGNTIYF,TGTGCCAGCAGCTGGGGGCCTGGAAACACCATATATTTT
TRBJ2-5,NA,NA,TRBV7-2,CASSAQSGVGETQYF,TGTGCCAGCAGCGCGCAGAGCGGAGTGGGAGAGACCCAGTACTTC
TRBJ2-3,NA,NA,TRBV4-2,CASSQDGAATDTQYF,TGTGCCAGCAGCCAAGATGGAGCAGCTACAGATACGCAGTATTTT
TRBJ2-1,NA,TRBD2,TRBV11-2,CASSTRTSAHNEQFF,TGTGCCAGCAGCACCCGGACTAGCGCGCACAATGAGCAGTTCTTC
TRBJ1-2,NA,NA,TRBV7-9,CASSPSTEAYGYTF,TGTGCCAGCAGCCCCTCGACGGAGGCCTATGGCTACACCTTC
TRBJ1-5,few,NA,TRBV28,CASSVDSRNQPQHF,TGTGCCAGCAGCGTGGACAGTCGTAATCAGCCCCAGCATTTT
TRBJ2-1,NA,NA,TRBV7-6,CASSLVDSGNEQFF,TGTGCCAGCAGCTTAGTGGACTCTGGCAATGAGCAGTTCTTC
TRBJ1-4,NA,NA,TRBV7-9,CSSSPKGPAEKLFF,TGTTCCAGCAGCCCTAAGGGGCCAGCCGAAAAACTGTTTTTT